The 20 T cell receptor beta chains listed next were all sequenced from one sample in a study of T cell responses to AZD1222 COVID-19 vaccine (TCRdb year 2021). Receptors were amplified or captured by the immunoSEQ multiplex PCR assay. Here the immuneACCESS table is served through TCRdb, limited to in-frame sequences with V and J called. Missing clones are a known gap in these copies; in checked studies unresolved V genes cover under half, and the rest lacks a known reason. For this sample the table gives some 130,000 clones, of which around nine tenths were detected only once. Of the sample, about 1.5% falls within the top ten clones. The time point label for this specimen denotes: baseline before first vaccination. The material sequenced was peripheral blood, taken on day 0 of AZD1222 vaccination. These receptors all stem from an adult in good health.

V gene TRBV28 combines with J gene TRBJ1-1, with TRBD1 as a possible D gene (5 bases). V was pared by 6 bases and J by 10 bases, with 18 bases between. The germline V gene has CDR1 MDHEN and CDR2 SYDVKM. The CDR3 consists of 13 residues. Written as DNA, the CDR3 is TGTGCCAGCAGCCCCCGGGGGGAACTTGGAGCTTTCTTT. Translated: CASSPRGELGAFF.

The chain carries TRBV24-1 and TRBJ2-7; D remains unclear. The V and J ends lost 1 base and 6 bases respectively, with 6 bases between them. Germline CDR1 reads KGHDR; CDR2 reads SFDVKD. This CDR3 has 12 residues. The CDR3 is CATSDFNSEQYF. CDR3 nucleotide sequence: TGTGCCACCAGTGATTTTAACTCCGAGCAGTACTTC.

This clone was observed once. This chain links TRBV28 with TRBJ2-1, with 11 nucleotides matching TRBD2. The ends lost 4 bases at V and 5 bases at J; junction bases unmatched: 7. The CDR3 spans 16 residues. The germline CDR1 and CDR2 sequences are MDHEN and SYDVKM. The CDR3 nucleotides read TGTGCCAGCAGTTCCGCTTTAGCGGGAGGGGACAATGAGCAGTTCTTC. Translated, it gives CASSSALAGGDNEQFF. Full variable domain (missing parts from reference TRBV28 and TRBJ2-1): DVKVTQSSRYLVKRTGEKVFLECVQDMDHENMFWYRQDPGLGLRLIYFSYDVKMKEKGDIPEGYSVSREKKERFSLILESASTNQTSMYLCASSSALAGGDNEQFFGPGTRLTVL.

The chain has TRBV2 and TRBJ2-3; TRBD2 agrees at 9 bases. Germline CDR1 SNHLY, CDR2 FYNNEI. Losses at the gene ends were 4 bases for V and 2 bases for J; bases not matched to a gene: 4. The CDR3 consists of 15 residues. The CDR3 loop is CASSGGLALTDTQYF. CDR3 DNA: TGTGCCAGCAGTGGGGGACTAGCCCTCACAGATACGCAGTATTTT. The full variable domain, with the rest looked up from reference TRBV2 and TRBJ2-3, is EPEVTQTPSHQVTQMGQEVILRCVPISNHLYFYWYRQILGQKVEFLVSFYNNEISEKSEIFDDQFSVERPDGSNFTLKIRSTKLEDSAMYFCASSGGLALTDTQYFGPGTRLTVL.

The chain links TRBV20-1 to TRBJ1-1; D not resolved. The CDR3 runs to 11 residues. V was shortened by 3 bases and J by 8 bases, with 10 bases between the two germline ends. Germline CDR1 is DFQATT and CDR2 is SNEGSKA (reference sequence). The CDR3 DNA reads as TGCAGTGCTAGCGATTCGGGGGAAGCTTTCTTT. It is translated as CSASDSGEAFF.

CDR3 protein: CASSRSGQRYNEQFF. DNA for the CDR3: TGCGCCAGCAGCCGTTCGGGACAACGCTACAATGAGCAGTTCTTC. The chain combines TRBV4-3 with TRBJ2-1, with D perhaps TRBD1 (6 bases). CDR3 length: 15 amino acids. Trimming stripped 4 bases from V and 3 bases from J, with 13 bases between. Germline loops: CDR1 LGHNA, CDR2 YSLEER.

The genes are TRBV9 and TRBJ1-1; D remains ambiguous. CDR1 is SGDLS and CDR2 is YYNGEE in the germline V gene. The CDR3 consists of 14 residues. The V end lost 0 bases, the J end lost 1 base, and 7 bases lay between the germline ends. CDR3 DNA: TGTGCCAGCAGCGTAGTGGGGAGGAACACTGAAGCTTTCTTT. Translating gives CASSVVGRNTEAFF.

This chain connects TRBV12-3 or TRBV12-4 to TRBJ1-2; D possibly corresponds to TRBD1 (6 bases). The CDR3 extends over 12 amino acids. V was trimmed by 5 bases and J by 7 bases, leaving 11 bases between them. The CDR3 nucleotides are TGTGCCAGCAGTCTCGGACAGTTTGGCTACACCTTC. Its protein product is CASSLGQFGYTF.

The chain uses TRBV5-6 and TRBJ2-7, with D possibly TRBD2 on 6 matching bases. CDR3 length equals 14 residues. CDR1 is SGHDT and CDR2 is YYEEEE in the germline V gene. With 4 bases removed from V and 4 bases from J, the gap between germline ends came to 15 bases. The DNA for the CDR3 is TGTGCCAGCAGCGCAAGGAGGGCCAGGTACGAGCAGTACTTC. Translated: CASSARRARYEQYF.

This clone was recorded a few times. DNA for the CDR3: TGCGCCAGCAGATGGACAGCCCAATCCCTATTGAACACTGAAGCTTTCTTT. This codes for CASRWTAQSLLNTEAFF. This chain joins TRBV4-1 and TRBJ1-1; TRBD1 might be the D (6 bases). Trimming shortened V by 6 bases and J by 0 bases, and 20 bases separated the two germline ends. Germline CDR1 and CDR2: MGHRA and YSYEKL. The CDR3 covers 17 residues.

V usage is TRBV29-1 and J usage is TRBJ2-2; D is undetermined. Germline loops: CDR1 SQVTM, CDR2 ANQGSEA. CDR3 length equals 15 residues. V gave up 4 bases and J gave up 3 bases, with 15 bases separating them. The CDR3 spells CSVVWAQKYTGELFF. In DNA form, the CDR3 reads TGCAGCGTTGTTTGGGCCCAAAAATACACCGGGGAGCTGTTTTTT.

The gene calls are TRBV12-3 or TRBV12-4 and TRBJ1-4; perhaps TRBD1 as D (5 bases). The CDR3 is 13 amino acids. Trimming pared 7 bases from V and 7 bases from J, leaving 13 bases between. The CDR3 spells CASTYGGVEKLFF. The CDR3 DNA reads as TGTGCCAGCACCTATGGGGGAGTTGAAAAACTGTTTTTT.

The V gene is TRBV18, the J gene TRBJ1-2; D unresolved. Trimming took 2 bases from V and 4 from J, leaving 17 bases between them. Looked up from germline, CDR1 is KGHSH and CDR2 is LQKENI. The CDR3 runs to 16 residues. CDR3 loop: CASSPSEGIPIYGYTF. In DNA, the CDR3 is TGTGCCAGCTCACCAAGTGAAGGCATACCGATCTATGGCTACACCTTC.

CDR3 region: CATHTRRDTQYF. The CDR3 region has the DNA TGTGCCACACACACCAGGAGGGATACGCAGTATTTT. The chain recombines TRBV27 with TRBJ2-3, with D tentatively TRBD2 (5 bases). The CDR3 covers 12 residues. Trimming removed 10 bases from V and 6 bases from J, with 14 bases in between. Germline CDR1 reads MNHEY; CDR2 reads SMNVEV (reference sequence).

The V call is TRBV19, the J call TRBJ2-1; perhaps D is TRBD1 or TRBD2 (5 bases each). The CDR3 has 14 residues. Trimming removed 5 bases at V and 4 bases at J, with 12 bases between. The germline gives CDR1 LNHDA, CDR2 SQIVND (reference sequence). The CDR3 loop reads CASSWQGPYNEQFF. CDR3 DNA sequence: TGTGCCAGTAGTTGGCAGGGACCATACAATGAGCAGTTCTTC.

This CDR3 is CASSLVSVGTEAFF. CDR3 sequence (DNA): TGTGCCAGCAGCTTAGTTAGTGTGGGCACTGAAGCTTTCTTT. The chain employs TRBV7-9 and TRBJ1-1; no clear D. V was clipped by 1 base and J by 4 bases, with 10 bases between them. Germline V CDR1 and CDR2: SEHNR, FQNEAQ (reference sequence). The CDR3 loop spans 14 amino acids.

The V gene is TRBV3-1 (or the pseudogene TRBV3-2), the J gene TRBJ1-5; D might be TRBD1 (5 bases). CDR3 length equals 11 residues. Germline assignment: CDR1 LGHDT and CDR2 YNNKEL (reference sequence). Trimming left V 1 base short and J 15 bases short, with 10 bases between. CDR3 region: CASSQGRGMHF. The DNA of the CDR3 is TGTGCCAGCAGCCAAGGAAGGGGAATGCATTTT.

V and J are TRBV4-2 and TRBJ2-4, with D maybe TRBD2 (6 bases). V lost 3 bases and J 3 bases, leaving 15 bases between the germline ends. This CDR3 has 16 amino acids. Germline V CDR1 and CDR2: LGHNA, YNFKEQ. The CDR3 is CASSQNSGTDKNIQYF. As DNA, the CDR3 is TGTGCCAGCAGCCAGAATTCGGGGACTGACAAAAACATTCAGTACTTC.

This clone was found once. The chain recombines TRBV6-5 with TRBJ1-2, with a possible D match to TRBD1 (5 bases). This CDR3 contains 15 residues. Trimming removed 5 bases from V and 2 bases from J, with 15 bases in between. Germline V gene sequence: CDR1 MNHEY, CDR2 SVGAGI. This CDR3 reads CASSQPGLDNYGYTF. CDR3 sequence (DNA): TGTGCCAGCAGTCAACCAGGGTTAGACAACTATGGCTACACCTTC.

The genes are TRBV7-3 and TRBJ2-1; 8 bases are shared with TRBD2. V was pared by 5 bases and J by 9 bases, with 9 bases of the junction left unmatched. Germline-derived CDR1 and CDR2 are SGHTA and FQGTGA. This CDR3 is built from 14 residues. The chain's CDR3 is CASSPGLGTGEQFF. The DNA of the CDR3 is TGTGCCAGCAGCCCGGGACTAGGTACGGGTGAGCAGTTCTTC.